This T cell receptor (beta chain) was retrieved from a study of T cell repertoires in cytomegalovirus infection. Study context: Well-studied HLA-B-restricted epitopes and recently identified HLA-C-restricted epitopes of CMV were both used in the study. Evidence of both CMV infection and a matching HLA type came from public TCR beta signatures.

TCRdb recomputed calls from the reads with MiXCR, one row per CDR3 protein. The sample includes about 900,000 distinct CDR3 sequences, about a third of them seen just once. Whole-study results and caveats: In two of eight donors, the top clonotype was HLA-C-restricted CMV-specific. Accumulated public TCR beta family frequency recognized individuals carrying CMV together with the relevant HLA.

The V gene lost 1 base and the J gene lost 6 bases, with 13 bases spanning the gap. This CDR3 region has 15 residues. Remarks on this clonotype: The antigen is unknown.

The rearrangement joins TRBV12-3 or TRBV12-4 to TRBJ2-1, with a possible D match to TRBD2 (6 bases). The specimen comprised cultured CD8+ T cells from PBMCs, sampled from culture after CMV antigen stimulation. The receptor was derived from a human donor in good health (CMV status not recorded). Some clones in this sample may be carry-over from other donors' samples. The CDR3 region is CASSLGALASNEQFF. DNA of the CDR3: TGTGCCAGCAGTTTAGGGGCCCTAGCGTCCAATGAGCAGTTCTTC.